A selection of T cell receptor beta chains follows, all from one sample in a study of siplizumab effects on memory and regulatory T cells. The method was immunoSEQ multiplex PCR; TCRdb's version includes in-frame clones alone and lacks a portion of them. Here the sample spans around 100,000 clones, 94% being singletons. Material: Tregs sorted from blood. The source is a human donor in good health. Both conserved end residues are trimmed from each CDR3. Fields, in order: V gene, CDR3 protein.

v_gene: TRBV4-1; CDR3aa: ASSQDEGGSRNTIY
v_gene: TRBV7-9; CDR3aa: ASSLEGLAVHEQY
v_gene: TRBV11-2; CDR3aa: ASSFNSPLH
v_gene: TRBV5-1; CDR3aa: ASSPSTGTSPLH
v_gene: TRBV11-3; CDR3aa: ASSLVPNTGELF
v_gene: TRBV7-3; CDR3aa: ASSLTGDRAYEQY
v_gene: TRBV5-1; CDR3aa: ASSLVTGRGLYNEQF
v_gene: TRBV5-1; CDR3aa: ASSLEGQGYQPQH
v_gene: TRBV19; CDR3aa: ASSTFTARDTQY
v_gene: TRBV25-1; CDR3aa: ASSGHYEQY
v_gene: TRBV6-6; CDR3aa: ASSSSQTGDSYEQY
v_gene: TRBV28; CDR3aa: ASSLSGRDQPQH
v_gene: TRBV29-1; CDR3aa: SVRGAGNTGELF
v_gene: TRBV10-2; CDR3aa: ASSISMTGGRGTQY
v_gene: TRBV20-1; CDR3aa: SATQGNGYT
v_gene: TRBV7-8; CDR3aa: ASSLGTMGLGTQY
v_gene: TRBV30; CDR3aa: AWSSTGGREQF
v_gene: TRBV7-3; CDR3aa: ASSLSGRLETQY
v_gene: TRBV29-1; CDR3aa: SVGGTALNEKLF
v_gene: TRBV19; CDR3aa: ASKREARNEQF
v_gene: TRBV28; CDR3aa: ASGVGRAH
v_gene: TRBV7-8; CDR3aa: ASSLSAPGGSQY